The next 16 T cell receptor beta chains were all read from a single sample in a study of blood T cell repertoires in COVID-19 (dated by TCRdb to about 2020). The library was generated by the immunoSEQ multiplex PCR assay. TCRdb retrieved this table from immuneACCESS and kept in-frame rearrangements only. Not all clones are present; in checked studies, unresolved V genes account for under half, and no reason is known for the remainder. This sample holds about 58,000 clones; 65% to 85% were observed only once. The ten most abundant clones make up roughly a tenth of the sample. Specimen: peripheral blood. The receptor set was obtained from a man older than 75 with COVID-19, enrolled during active disease.

The chain is built from TRBV15 and TRBJ1-2; 8 bases map to TRBD1. Trimming at V came to 2 bases and at J to 3 bases, leaving 11 bases not matched to a gene. The germline V gene encodes CDR1 LNHNV and CDR2 YYDKDF (reference sequence). This CDR3 contains 17 residues. This CDR3 is CATSRLPGGSGDYGYTF. CDR3 nucleotides: TGTGCCACCAGCAGACTACCAGGGGGCTCGGGGGACTATGGCTACACCTTC.

This rearrangement joins TRBV5-4 to TRBJ2-5; 11 bases map to TRBD2. The CDR3 length is 15 residues. V trimming: 3 bases; J trimming: 2 bases; junction bases outside the gene matches: 3. CDR1 and CDR2 from the germline V gene are SGHNT and YYREEE (reference sequence). The CDR3 here is CASSYVAGGQETQYF. The CDR3, as DNA: TGTGCCAGCAGCTACGTAGCGGGAGGGCAAGAGACCCAGTACTTC.

This chain uses TRBV3-1 (or the pseudogene TRBV3-2) with TRBJ1-5; D not resolved. V was clipped by 3 bases and J by 2 bases, with 11 bases between them. This CDR3 has 15 amino acids. Germline assignment: CDR1 LGHDT and CDR2 YNNKEL (reference sequence). This chain's CDR3 is CASSHGGTGNQPQHF. In DNA, the CDR3 is TGTGCCAGCAGCCACGGCGGTACGGGCAATCAGCCCCAGCATTTT.

This clone is a singleton in its sample. The genes are TRBV18 and TRBJ1-3; D is possibly TRBD1 (5 bases). Trimming left V 5 bases short and J 0 bases short, with 17 bases between. This CDR3 is 17 amino acids long. Germline V gene lookup returns CDR1 KGHSH and CDR2 LQKENI. CDR3 DNA: TGTGCCAGCTCAACTATGGGAGGGACCCTCTCTGGAAACACCATATATTTT. The encoded protein is CASSTMGGTLSGNTIYF. The full variable domain, completed using reference TRBV18 and TRBJ1-3, is NAGVMQNPRHLVRRRGQEARLRCSPMKGHSHVYWYRQLPEEGLKFMVYLQKENIIDESGMPKERFSAEFPKEGPSILRIQQVVRGDSAAYFCASSTMGGTLSGNTIYFGEGSWLTVV.

The rearrangement links TRBV7-3 to TRBJ1-1, with TRBD1 as a possible D gene (5 bases). Per germline, CDR1 SGHTA and CDR2 FQGTGA. Trimming cost V 3 bases and J 4 bases, with 12 bases left between them. CDR3 length: 14 amino acids. CDR3: CASSLTPGGTEAFF. CDR3 DNA: TGTGCCAGCAGCTTGACTCCGGGGGGCACTGAAGCTTTCTTT.

This chain joins TRBV11-3 and TRBJ2-1; possibly TRBD1 for D (6 bases). The germline V and J ends were trimmed by 0 bases and 2 bases, with 11 bases remaining between them. The CDR3 covers 16 residues. Germline-derived CDR1 and CDR2 are SGHNT and YENEEA. The CDR3 DNA sequence: TGTGCCAGCAGCTTAGATGTGGGGGCACCCTACAATGAGCAGTTCTTC. Translation: CASSLDVGAPYNEQFF.

This clone occurred a few times. The chain joins TRBV5-6 to TRBJ1-2; D gene unclear. The CDR3 length is 12 residues. Germline CDR1 SGHDT, CDR2 YYEEEE. Trimming stripped 4 bases from V and 5 bases from J, with 9 bases between. The CDR3 here is CASSLEQYGYTF. Written as DNA, the CDR3 is TGTGCCAGCAGCCTTGAACAGTATGGCTACACCTTC.

The chain couples TRBV5-5 to TRBJ2-5, with 9 bases matching TRBD2. The CDR3 runs 17 residues. V gave up 2 bases and J gave up 2 bases; unmatched junction bases: 10. In germline, CDR1 is SGHKS, CDR2 YYEKEE (reference sequence). The CDR3 here is CASSFWPSGKEQETQYF. The DNA for the CDR3 is TGTGCCAGCAGCTTTTGGCCTAGCGGGAAGGAACAAGAGACCCAGTACTTC. Using reference TRBV5-5 and TRBJ2-5 for the parts outside the CDR3, the full variable domain is DAGVTQSPTHLIKTRGQQVTLRCSPISGHKSVSWYQQVLGQGPQFIFQYYEKEERGRGNFPDRFSARQFPNYSSELNVNALLLGDSALYLCASSFWPSGKEQETQYFGPGTRLLVL.

The J gene is TRBJ2-3, the V gene TRBV7-9; 12 positions agree with TRBD2. CDR3 size: 16 residues. CDR1 is SEHNR and CDR2 is FQNEAQ in the germline V gene (reference sequence). V dropped 5 bases and J dropped 7; count of bases not matched to a gene: 10. The CDR3 coding sequence is TGTGCCAGCAGCCTGCTAGCGGGGGGGGAGCAAAATACGCAGTATTTT. It yields the protein CASSLLAGGEQNTQYF.

In DNA form, the CDR3 reads TGCGCCAGCAGCCCTCTAGCGGGAGGGCAAGAGGAGCAGTACTTC. Its translation is CASSPLAGGQEEQYF. V usage is TRBV5-1 and J usage is TRBJ2-7, with 12 bases aligning to TRBD2. CDR1 and CDR2 (germline): SGHRS, YFSETQ. V shed 4 bases, J shed 7 bases, and the junction held 9 bases outside the gene matches. The CDR3 has 15 amino acids.

CDR3 DNA: TGTGCCAGCACAACAGGTTCAAACTATGGCTACACCTTC. Translating gives CASTTGSNYGYTF. The gene calls are TRBV28 and TRBJ1-2; D is perhaps TRBD1 (5 bases). Germline V gene lookup returns CDR1 MDHEN and CDR2 SYDVKM. V gave up 7 bases and J gave up 2 bases, with 11 bases separating them. This CDR3 region has 13 residues.

This CDR3 reads CASSVGGLAGTYNEQFF. CDR3 DNA sequence: TGTGCCAGCAGCGTCGGAGGACTAGCGGGGACATACAATGAGCAGTTCTTC. This chain connects TRBV9 to TRBJ2-1; 12 bases line up with TRBD2. Germline assignment: CDR1 SGDLS and CDR2 YYNGEE. V was pared by 2 bases and J by 4 bases, with 7 bases of the junction left unmatched. This CDR3 has 17 amino acids.

A remark on this clone: Other DNA sequences within the sample encode an identical CDR3. The genes are TRBV7-3 and TRBJ1-1; 8 nucleotides align to TRBD1. CDR1 is SGHTA, CDR2 FQGTGA, per germline. The junction had 5 bases not matched to a gene; V was cut back by 4 bases and J by 4 bases. CDR3 length: 14 residues. CDR3 sequence: CASSSAGGRTEAFF. The CDR3 DNA reads as TGTGCCAGCAGCTCAGCAGGGGGCCGCACTGAAGCTTTCTTT.

V usage is TRBV5-4 and J usage is TRBJ2-3, with 7 bases fitting TRBD1. This CDR3 region has 16 residues. Trimming cost V 4 bases and J 2 bases; bases outside gene matches: 10. Germline CDR1 reads SGHNT; CDR2 reads YYREEE (reference sequence). This chain's CDR3 is CASSGKQGPATDTQYF. CDR3 in DNA: TGTGCCAGCAGCGGGAAACAGGGGCCCGCCACAGATACGCAGTATTTT.

Here the CDR3 reads CASSNRQGTVAGYTF. In nucleotides, the CDR3 is TGTGCCAGCAGCAATAGACAGGGGACCGTCGCTGGCTACACCTTC. The genes are TRBV6-5 and TRBJ1-2; 8 positions agree with TRBD1. Germline trimming cut 6 bases from V and 7 bases from J; bases unmatched to any gene: 13. Germline V gene data show CDR1 as MNHEY and CDR2 as SVGAGI. The CDR3 consists of 15 residues.

The chain joins TRBV30 to TRBJ2-2; 12 nucleotides align to TRBD2. V gave up 8 bases and J gave up 4 bases; unmatched junction bases: 11. Germline V gives CDR1 GTSNPN, CDR2 SVGIG (reference sequence). This CDR3 spans 16 amino acids. The CDR3 sequence is CAGGLAGGPGTGELFF. Written as DNA, the CDR3 is TGTGCCGGGGGGCTAGCGGGAGGGCCGGGCACCGGGGAGCTGTTTTTT.